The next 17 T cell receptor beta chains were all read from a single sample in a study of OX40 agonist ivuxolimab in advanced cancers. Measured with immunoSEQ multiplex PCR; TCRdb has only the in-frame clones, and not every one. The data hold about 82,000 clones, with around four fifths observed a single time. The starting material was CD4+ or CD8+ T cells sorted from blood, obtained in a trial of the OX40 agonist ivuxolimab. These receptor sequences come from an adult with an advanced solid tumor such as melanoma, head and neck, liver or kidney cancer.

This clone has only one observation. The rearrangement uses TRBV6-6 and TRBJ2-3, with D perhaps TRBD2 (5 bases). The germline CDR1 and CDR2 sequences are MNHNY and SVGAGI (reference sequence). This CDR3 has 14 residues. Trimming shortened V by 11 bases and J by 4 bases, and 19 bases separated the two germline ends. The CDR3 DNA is TGTGCCGGCACCTCTCGAGAGGGCGCAGATACGCAGTATTTT. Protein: CAGTSREGADTQYF.

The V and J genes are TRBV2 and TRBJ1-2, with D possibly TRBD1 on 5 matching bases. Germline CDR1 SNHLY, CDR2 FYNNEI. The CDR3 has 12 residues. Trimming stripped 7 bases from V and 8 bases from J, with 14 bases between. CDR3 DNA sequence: TGTGCCAGCACGAAAGAAGGGGAGGGCTACACCTTC. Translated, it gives CASTKEGEGYTF.

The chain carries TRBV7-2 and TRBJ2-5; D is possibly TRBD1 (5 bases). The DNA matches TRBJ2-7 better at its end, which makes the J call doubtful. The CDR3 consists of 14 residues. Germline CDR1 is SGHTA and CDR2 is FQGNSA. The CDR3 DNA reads TGTGCCAGCATCCCAGACAGAGGCTCCTACGAGCAGTACTTC. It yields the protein CASIPDRGSYEQYF.

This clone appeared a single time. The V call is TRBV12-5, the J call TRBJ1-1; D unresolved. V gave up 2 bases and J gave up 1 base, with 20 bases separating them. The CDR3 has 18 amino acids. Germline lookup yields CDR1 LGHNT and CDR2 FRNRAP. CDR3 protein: CASGLLRGEAGQNTEAFF. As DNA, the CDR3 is TGTGCTAGTGGTTTGCTAAGAGGTGAGGCAGGCCAGAACACTGAAGCTTTCTTT.

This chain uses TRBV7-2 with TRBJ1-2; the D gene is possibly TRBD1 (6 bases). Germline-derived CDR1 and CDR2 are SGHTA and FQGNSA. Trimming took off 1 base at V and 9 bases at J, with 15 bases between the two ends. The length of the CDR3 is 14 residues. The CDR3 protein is CASSLGGAGQSYTF. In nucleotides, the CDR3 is TGTGCCAGCAGCTTAGGGGGGGCAGGGCAGAGCTACACCTTC.

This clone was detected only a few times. CDR3 coding DNA: TGTGCCAGTAGTGGCGGGGGTCGGAATGAGCAGTTCTTC. Its translation is CASSGGGRNEQFF. The V and J genes are TRBV19 and TRBJ2-1, with 7 positions matching TRBD2. The germline V gene encodes CDR1 LNHDA and CDR2 SQIVND (reference sequence). J lost 7 bases, V lost 5 bases, and 5 bases had no gene match. This CDR3 is 13 amino acids long. The entire variable domain, with the rest obtained from reference TRBV19 and TRBJ2-1, is as follows: DGGITQSPKYLFRKEGQNVTLSCEQNLNHDAMYWYRQDPGQGLRLIYYSQIVNDFQKGDIAEGYSVSREKKESFPLTVTSAQKNPTAFYLCASSGGGRNEQFFGPGTRLTVL.

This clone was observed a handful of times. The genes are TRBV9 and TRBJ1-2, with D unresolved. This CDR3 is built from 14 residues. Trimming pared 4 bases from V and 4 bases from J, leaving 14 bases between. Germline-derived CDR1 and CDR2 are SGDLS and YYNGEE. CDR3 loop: CASSSRETAYGYTF. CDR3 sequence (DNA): TGTGCCAGCAGCTCCCGGGAGACTGCCTATGGCTACACCTTC.

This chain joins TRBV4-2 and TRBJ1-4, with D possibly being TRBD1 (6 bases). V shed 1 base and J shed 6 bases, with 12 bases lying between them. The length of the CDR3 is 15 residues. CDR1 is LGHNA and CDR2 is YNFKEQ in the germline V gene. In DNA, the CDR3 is TGTGCCAGCAGCCAAGGGAGGGCAGGGGATGAAAAACTGTTTTTT. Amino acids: CASSQGRAGDEKLFF.

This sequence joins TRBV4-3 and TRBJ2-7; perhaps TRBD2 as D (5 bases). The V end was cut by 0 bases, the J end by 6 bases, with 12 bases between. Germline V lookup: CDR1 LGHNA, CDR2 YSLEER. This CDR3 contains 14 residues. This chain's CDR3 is CASSQDPRDGEQYF. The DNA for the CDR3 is TGCGCCAGCAGCCAAGATCCGAGGGATGGCGAGCAGTACTTC.

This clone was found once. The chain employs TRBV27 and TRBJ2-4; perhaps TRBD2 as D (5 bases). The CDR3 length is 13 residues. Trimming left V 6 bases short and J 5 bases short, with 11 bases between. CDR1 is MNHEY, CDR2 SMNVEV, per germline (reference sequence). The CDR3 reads CASRRIGENIQYF. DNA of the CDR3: TGTGCCAGCAGAAGGATCGGGGAAAACATTCAGTACTTC.

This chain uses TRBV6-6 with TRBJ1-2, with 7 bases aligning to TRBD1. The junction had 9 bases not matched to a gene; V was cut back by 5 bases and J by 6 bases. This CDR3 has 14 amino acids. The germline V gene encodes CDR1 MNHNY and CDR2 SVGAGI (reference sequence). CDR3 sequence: CASSQDRPGNGYTF. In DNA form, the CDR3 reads TGTGCCAGCAGTCAGGACAGGCCCGGCAATGGCTACACCTTC.

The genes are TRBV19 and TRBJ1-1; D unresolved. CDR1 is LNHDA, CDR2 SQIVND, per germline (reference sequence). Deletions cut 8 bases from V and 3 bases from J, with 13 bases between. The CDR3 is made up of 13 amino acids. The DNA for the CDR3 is TGTGCCAGTGGGCCCTGGGGAGACACTGAAGCTTTCTTT. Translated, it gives CASGPWGDTEAFF.

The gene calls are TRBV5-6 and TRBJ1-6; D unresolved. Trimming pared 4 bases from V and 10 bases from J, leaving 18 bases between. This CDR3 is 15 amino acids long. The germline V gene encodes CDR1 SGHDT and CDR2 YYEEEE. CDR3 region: CASSGGGQRGSPLHF. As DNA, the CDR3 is TGTGCCAGCAGCGGCGGAGGGCAAAGAGGATCACCCCTCCACTTT. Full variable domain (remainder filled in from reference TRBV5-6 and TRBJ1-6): DAGVTQSPTHLIKTRGQQVTLRCSPKSGHDTVSWYQQALGQGPQFIFQYYEEEERQRGNFPDRFSGHQFPNYSSELNVNALLLGDSALYLCASSGGGQRGSPLHFGNGTRLTVT.

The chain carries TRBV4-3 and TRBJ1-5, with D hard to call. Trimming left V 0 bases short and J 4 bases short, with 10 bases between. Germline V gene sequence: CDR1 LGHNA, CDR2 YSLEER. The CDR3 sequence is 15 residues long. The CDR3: CASSQDLGQNQPQHF. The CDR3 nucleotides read TGCGCCAGCAGCCAAGATCTAGGGCAGAATCAGCCCCAGCATTTT.

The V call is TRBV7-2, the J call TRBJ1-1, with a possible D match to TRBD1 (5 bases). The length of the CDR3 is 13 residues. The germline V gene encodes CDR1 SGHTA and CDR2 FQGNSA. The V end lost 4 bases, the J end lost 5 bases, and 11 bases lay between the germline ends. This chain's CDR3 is CASSSPGRTEAFF. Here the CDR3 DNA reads TGTGCCAGCAGCTCCCCAGGGAGGACTGAAGCTTTCTTT.

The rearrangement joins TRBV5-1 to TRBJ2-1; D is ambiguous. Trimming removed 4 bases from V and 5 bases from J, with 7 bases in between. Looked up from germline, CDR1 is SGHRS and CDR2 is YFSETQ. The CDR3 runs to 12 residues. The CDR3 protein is CASSISNNEQFF. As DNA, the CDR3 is TGCGCCAGCAGCATTAGCAACAATGAGCAGTTCTTC.

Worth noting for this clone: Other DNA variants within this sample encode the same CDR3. The CDR3 nucleotides read TGTGCCAGCAGCTTAGTCCAGGGTCGGTCCTACGAGCAGTACTTC. Translating gives CASSLVQGRSYEQYF. The V gene is TRBV11-1, the J gene TRBJ2-7; D possibly corresponds to TRBD1 (5 bases). This CDR3 region has 15 residues. Looked up from germline, CDR1 is SGHAT and CDR2 is FQDESV (reference sequence). V was cut by 1 base and J by 1 base, with 11 bases left in between. The complete variable domain, with remaining parts taken from reference TRBV11-1 and TRBJ2-7, reads EAEVAQSPRYKITEKSQAVAFWCDPISGHATLYWYRQILGQGPELLVQFQDESVVDDSQLPKDRFSAERLKGVDSTLKIQPAELGDSAMYLCASSLVQGRSYEQYFGPGTRLTVT.